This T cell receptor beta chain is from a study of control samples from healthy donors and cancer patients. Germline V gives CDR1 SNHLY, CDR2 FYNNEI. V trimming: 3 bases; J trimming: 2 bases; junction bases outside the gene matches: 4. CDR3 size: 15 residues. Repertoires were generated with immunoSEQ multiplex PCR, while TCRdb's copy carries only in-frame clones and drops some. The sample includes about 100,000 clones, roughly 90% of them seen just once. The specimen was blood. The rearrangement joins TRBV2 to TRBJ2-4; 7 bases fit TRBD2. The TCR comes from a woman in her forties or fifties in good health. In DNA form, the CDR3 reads TGTGCCAGCAGTGAGGGGGGGGTAACCAAAAACATTCAGTACTTC. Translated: CASSEGGVTKNIQYF.